This T cell receptor beta chain was identified in a study of PD-1 blockade in classical Hodgkin lymphoma (dated by TCRdb to between 2020 and 2021). For context, the study as a whole: Nivolumab dosing was 3 mg/kg intravenously every 2 weeks, continuing until either disease progression or unacceptable toxicity. The study used CyTOF and TCR beta sequencing to define a peripheral blood immune signature of response to PD-1 blockade in classical Hodgkin lymphoma.

Looking up the germline V gene yields CDR1 SGHTA and CDR2 FQGNSA. From cysteine to phenylalanine, the CDR3 is 15 amino acids long. Just CDR3 DNA is preserved here, 45 bases in frame from base 1. V and J are truncated by 5 bases and 4 bases respectively, leaving an intervening sequence of 15 bases. Read against the paper, the sample's time point label means: cycle 2 day 1 (C2D1) of nivolumab. Every trial patient had relapsed following autologous stem cell transplantation, and prior brentuximab vedotin exposure was what differed among cohorts A, B and C. The trial cohort comprised more than 55 patients with relapsed/refractory classical Hodgkin lymphoma whose best overall responses were complete response, partial response or progressive disease. Trial patients were treated with single-agent nivolumab in the multi-cohort phase II CheckMate 205 trial. An independent review committee assessed best overall response by applying the 2007 International Working Group response criteria. Trial PBMCs were obtained immediately prior to nivolumab initiation (C1D1) and on therapy at cycle 2 day 1 and cycle 4 day 1. Peripheral blood was collected in 8 mL Vacutainer Cell Preparation Tubes, from which PBMCs were isolated by centrifugation and then cryopreserved.

In regard to this clone: It has no known antigen specificity. Base qualities are not provided; no much larger clone lies one nucleotide away.

The research as a whole found: The study was limited to a single clinical trial cohort, and causes of repertoire differences, possibly disease activity or prior therapy, remained undefined. Newly diagnosed patients were reported to have lower baseline TCR diversity than healthy donors, and relapsed/refractory patients were reported to have lower baseline TCR diversity still. Among trial patients, those achieving complete response had baseline diversity similar to that of newly diagnosed patients, while diversity was significantly lower in partial responders and progressors. CD4+ but not CD8+ TCR diversity rose significantly by C4D1 (p=0.0027 vs p=0.16), most apparent in complete responders (p=0.02). Lower diversity was observed in patients in whom nivolumab was started less than 1 year after ASCT, and these patients were excluded from later analyses so that confounding by immune reconstitution would be avoided.

The Qiagen DNeasy kit was used to extract genomic DNA both from unsorted PBMCs and from the negatively selected CD4+ and CD8+ fractions. TCR beta CDR3 regions were amplified by immunoSEQ multiplex PCR using primers annealing to V and J segments. A synthetic immune receptor repertoire was used to minimize amplification bias, and any remaining bias was removed computationally after sequencing. The published analysis was carried out like this. Repertoire diversity was quantified as the Shannon entropy index using custom Python scripts. Unsorted, CD4+ and CD8+ repertoires were analyzed separately, except in combined analyses where CD4+ and CD8+ sequences were merged in silico. Clonal expansion was defined as at least a 2-fold frequency increase after treatment relative to C1D1, with a pseudocount of 0.5 for undetected baseline clones. Clones with 0 or 1 copy at C1D1 were classified as singleton clones, and clones with 2 or more copies were classified as non-singleton clones. By matching protein sequences in sorted samples from the same patient, clones expanded in unsorted samples were annotated as CD4+, CD8+ or unknown. Wilcoxon tests on paired samples were used to test diversity changes from C1D1 to C4D1. In its TCRdb copy, this immuneACCESS table keeps in-frame sequences only and misses some clones. Where compared with another copy, unresolved V genes explain less than half of these, and the others have no known cause. V and J calls and clone size come straight from that table; D and trimming were deduced from the DNA. Here the sample has 84,000 or so clones; about 93% occur a single time. Roughly 2.6% of the sample comes from the top ten.

The chain couples TRBV7-2 to TRBJ1-5, and perhaps TRBD1 as D gene, on 6 matching bases. The receptor comes from a human donor with classical Hodgkin lymphoma. This material consisted of peripheral blood mononuclear cells (PBMCs), taken before the second cycle of nivolumab. At the DNA level, the sequence is TGTGCCAGCAGCCTCGGGACATCATGGAATCAGCCCCAGCATTTT. Its protein product is CASSLGTSWNQPQHF.